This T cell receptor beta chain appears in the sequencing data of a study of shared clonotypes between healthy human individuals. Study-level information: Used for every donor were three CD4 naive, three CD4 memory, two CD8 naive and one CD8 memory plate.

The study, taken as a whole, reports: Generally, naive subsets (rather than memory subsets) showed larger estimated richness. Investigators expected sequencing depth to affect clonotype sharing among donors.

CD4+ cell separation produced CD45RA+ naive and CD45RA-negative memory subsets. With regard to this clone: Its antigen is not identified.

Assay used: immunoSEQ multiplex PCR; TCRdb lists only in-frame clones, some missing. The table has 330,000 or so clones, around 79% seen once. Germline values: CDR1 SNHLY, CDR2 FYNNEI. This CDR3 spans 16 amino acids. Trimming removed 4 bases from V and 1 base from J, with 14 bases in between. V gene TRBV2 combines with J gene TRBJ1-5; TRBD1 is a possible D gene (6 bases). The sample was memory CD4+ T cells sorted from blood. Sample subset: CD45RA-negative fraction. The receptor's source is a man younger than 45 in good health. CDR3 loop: CASSVLGGESNQPQHF. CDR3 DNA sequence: TGTGCCAGCAGTGTGCTGGGGGGCGAAAGCAATCAGCCCCAGCATTTT.